Below are 10 T cell receptor beta chains sequenced from a single sample in a study of T-cell memory formation after mild COVID-19. TCRdb reprocessed the 5' RACE reads via MiXCR and lists one record per CDR3 protein. Of around 130,000 distinct CDR3 sequences in the sample, over 15% were seen once. The sample comprised PBMCs or a T cell subset sorted from them (not recorded which). These receptors all come from a young man who had mild COVID-19 (a few samples of this study predate the infection). Cell type and time point are not known.

V and J are TRBV9 and TRBJ2-5; possible D gene TRBD2, 6 bases. Between the trimmed V and J ends, which lost 4 bases and 5 bases, there was a span of 21 bases. CDR3 length: 16 amino acids. Per the germline V gene, CDR1 is SGDLS and CDR2 is YYNGEE. The DNA of the CDR3 is TGTGCCAGCAGCCCCCACCTCAGCGGGTTTAAGGAGACCCAGTACTTC. Its translation is CASSPHLSGFKETQYF.

This clonotype appeared a few times. The V gene is TRBV4-1, the J gene TRBJ2-3; D is ambiguous. V lost 0 bases, J lost 0 bases, and 10 bases lay in between. Germline lookup yields CDR1 MGHRA and CDR2 YSYEKL. This CDR3 has 16 residues. The CDR3 DNA follows: TGCGCCAGCAGCCAAGAAACCTTCCCTAGCACAGATACGCAGTATTTT. Translated: CASSQETFPSTDTQYF.

This clonotype showed up many times. The chain uses TRBV11-2 and TRBJ2-1, with TRBD2 matching 13 bases. CDR1 is SGHAT and CDR2 is FQNNGV in the germline V gene. The junction had 4 bases not matched to a gene; V was cut back by 2 bases and J by 9 bases. CDR3 length: 15 amino acids. The CDR3 region is CASSLRTSGGLEQFF. The CDR3 DNA sequence: TGTGCCAGCAGCTTAAGGACTAGCGGGGGACTTGAGCAGTTCTTC.

This clonotype was observed a few times. J is TRBJ2-3 and V is TRBV20-1, with 8 bases identical to TRBD2. J lost 4 bases, V lost 0 bases, and 6 bases had no gene match. Germline CDR1 reads DFQATT; CDR2 reads SNEGSKA (reference sequence). This CDR3 comprises 15 residues. CDR3 residues: CSARDTRGAPDTQYF. Here the CDR3 DNA reads TGCAGTGCTAGAGATACGCGGGGGGCCCCAGATACGCAGTATTTT.

The chain has TRBV5-1 and TRBJ2-5; D is ambiguous. Per germline, CDR1 SGHRS and CDR2 YFSETQ. V lost 5 bases, J lost 1 base, and 12 bases lay in between. The CDR3 sequence is 14 residues long. CDR3 DNA: TGCGCCAGCAGATTGACCACTCTCCAAGAGACCCAGTACTTC. The encoded protein is CASRLTTLQETQYF.

The chain has TRBV5-1 and TRBJ1-2; TRBD1 matches at 7 bases. J was trimmed by 8 bases and V by 4 bases; bases with no gene match: 8. Germline CDR1 SGHRS, CDR2 YFSETQ. The CDR3 consists of 13 residues. The CDR3 loop is CASSPDRDQGYTF. The CDR3 nucleotides read TGCGCCAGCAGCCCCGACAGGGATCAAGGCTACACCTTC.

The CDR3 is CASSLGLWMETQYF. Written as DNA, the CDR3 is TGCGCCAGCAGCTTGGGTTTATGGATGGAGACCCAGTACTTC. The rearrangement links TRBV5-1 to TRBJ2-5; D is unclear. Germline V CDR1 and CDR2: SGHRS, YFSETQ. The CDR3 runs 14 residues. V shed 0 bases and J shed 5 bases, with 11 bases lying between them. Full variable domain (remainder filled in from reference TRBV5-1 and TRBJ2-5): KAGVTQTPRYLIKTRGQQVTLSCSPISGHRSVSWYQQTPGQGLQFLFEYFSETQRNKGNFPGRFSGRQFSNSRSEMNVSTLELGDSALYLCASSLGLWMETQYFGPGTRLLVL.

This clonotype came up many times. As DNA, the CDR3 is TGTGCCAGCAGCCCTACTGGGGCTAGCTGGGAGACCCAGTACTTC. Translated: CASSPTGASWETQYF. The chain recombines TRBV12-3 or TRBV12-4 with TRBJ2-5; D tentatively reads TRBD1 or TRBD2 (5 bases each). This CDR3 is 15 amino acids long. With 6 bases removed from V and 5 bases from J, the gap between germline ends came to 19 bases.

This rearrangement joins TRBV7-2 to TRBJ1-6, with no clear D. CDR1 SGHTA and CDR2 FQGNSA come from the germline V gene. The CDR3 has 14 amino acids. V lost 6 bases and J 0 bases, leaving 6 bases between the germline ends. The CDR3 sequence: CASRGDSYNSPLHF. CDR3 in DNA: TGTGCCAGCAGGGGTGACTCCTATAATTCACCCCTCCACTTT.

This clonotype was seen a few times. CDR3 DNA: TGTGCCAGCAGCGTAGATCCTGGCAGGGGGTCAACTGAAGCTTTCTTT. Translating gives CASSVDPGRGSTEAFF. J is TRBJ1-1 and V is TRBV9; 7 bases fit TRBD1. The CDR3 loop spans 16 amino acids. Germline CDR1 SGDLS, CDR2 YYNGEE. With V trimmed by 0 bases and J by 5 bases, 10 bases remained unmatched.